These 30 T cell receptor beta chains were sequenced from one sample in a study of blood T cell repertoires in COVID-19. Method: immunoSEQ multiplex PCR; TCRdb's copy keeps in-frame clones and lacks some. This sample has just over 300,000 clones; approximately 83% occur once, and the top ten carry more than 2%. The sequencing input was PBMCs or T cells enriched from blood (not recorded which). Source of these receptors: a man aged 25 to 45 who had recovered from COVID-19.

The chain couples TRBV2 to TRBJ2-3; 13 bases are shared with TRBD2. V shed 4 bases, J shed 6 bases, and the junction held 10 bases outside the gene matches. This CDR3 has 17 residues. CDR1 is SNHLY, CDR2 FYNNEI, per germline. The CDR3 here is CASSGQTSGRLVDTQYF. The CDR3 nucleotides are TGTGCCAGCAGTGGCCAGACTAGCGGGAGGTTGGTTGATACGCAGTATTTT.

The chain couples TRBV29-1 to TRBJ1-2; D unresolved. V shed 6 bases and J shed 1 base, with 15 bases lying between them. The CDR3 has 14 residues. Germline CDR1 and CDR2: SQVTM and ANQGSEA. CDR3: CSVRQPRLNYGYTF. CDR3 in DNA: TGCAGCGTACGCCAACCCAGACTTAACTATGGCTACACCTTC.

In nucleotides, the CDR3 is TGTGCCTGGACTGGACAGATTAATGAAAAACTGTTTTTT. This sequence encodes CAWTGQINEKLFF. The chain employs TRBV30 and TRBJ1-4; D possibly corresponds to TRBD1 (6 bases). This CDR3 spans 13 amino acids. Germline V gene lookup returns CDR1 GTSNPN and CDR2 SVGIG (reference sequence). V was trimmed by 4 bases and J by 4 bases, leaving 10 bases between them. The variable domain in full, with the rest retrieved from reference TRBV30 and TRBJ1-4, is SQTIHQWPATLVQPVGSPLSLECTVEGTSNPNLYWYRQAAGRGLQLLFYSVGIGQISSEVPQNLSASRPQDRQFILSSKKLLLSDSGFYLCAWTGQINEKLFFGSGTQLSVL.

This clone was counted only a few times. The V gene is TRBV2, the J gene TRBJ2-1, with D possibly being TRBD1 (6 bases). Germline values: CDR1 SNHLY, CDR2 FYNNEI. The CDR3 contains 14 residues. Trimming shortened V by 3 bases and J by 7 bases, and 13 bases separated the two germline ends. CDR3: CASSEAGQINEQFF. The CDR3 coding sequence is TGTGCCAGCAGTGAGGCCGGACAGATAAATGAGCAGTTCTTC.

V and J are TRBV5-6 and TRBJ2-7; TRBD1 is a possible D gene (5 bases). From germline, CDR1 is SGHDT and CDR2 YYEEEE. The germline V and J ends were trimmed by 1 base and 3 bases, with 11 bases remaining between them. The CDR3 extends over 14 amino acids. CDR3 sequence: CASSLFDRHYEQYF. CDR3 in DNA: TGTGCCAGCAGCTTGTTTGACAGACACTACGAGCAGTACTTC.

The chain couples TRBV4-3 to TRBJ2-7; D ambiguous. The germline V and J ends were trimmed by 0 bases and 6 bases, with 9 bases remaining between them. This CDR3 comprises 13 residues. Looked up from germline, CDR1 is LGHNA and CDR2 is YSLEER. CDR3 protein: CASSQDSHSEQYF. The CDR3 DNA sequence: TGCGCCAGCAGCCAAGATTCCCACTCCGAGCAGTACTTC.

J is TRBJ1-5 and V is TRBV18, with 7 bases fitting TRBD1. The CDR3 is made up of 16 amino acids. The trim removed 4 bases at V and 5 bases at J, leaving 11 bases unmatched. Per germline, CDR1 KGHSH and CDR2 LQKENI. The CDR3 sequence: CASSLTPTGLDQPQHF. The CDR3 bases are TGTGCCAGCTCACTTACTCCGACAGGGCTCGATCAGCCCCAGCATTTT.

The chain recombines TRBV7-9 with TRBJ1-2; D is uncertain. The V gene's germline CDR1 is SEHNR and CDR2 FQNEAQ (reference sequence). The V end was cut by 5 bases, the J end by 4 bases, with 11 bases between. This CDR3 region has 13 residues. In nucleotides, the CDR3 is TGTGCCAGCAGCGAACGGAGGGCCTATGGCTACACCTTC. Residues: CASSERRAYGYTF.

The CDR3 spells CASSTSGGIIDTQYF. The CDR3 nucleotides are TGTGCCAGTAGTACTAGCGGGGGAATCATAGATACGCAGTATTTT. J is TRBJ2-3 and V is TRBV19; TRBD2 matches at 10 bases. The CDR3 covers 15 residues. In germline, CDR1 is LNHDA, CDR2 SQIVND (reference sequence). The V segment lost 4 bases and the J segment 5 bases; nucleotides outside the gene matches: 6.

The chain links TRBV5-1 to TRBJ1-1; D is possibly TRBD1 (5 bases). This CDR3 has 14 residues. Trimming removed 4 bases from V and 1 base from J, with 11 bases in between. The germline CDR1 and CDR2 sequences are SGHRS and YFSETQ. CDR3: CASSPDGGNTEAFF. In DNA form, the CDR3 reads TGCGCCAGCAGCCCGGACGGGGGGAACACTGAAGCTTTCTTT.

The chain employs TRBV7-9 and TRBJ1-2; D not resolved. CDR3 length equals 16 residues. Trimming stripped 0 bases from V and 2 bases from J, with 13 bases between. Germline V CDR1 and CDR2: SEHNR, FQNEAQ (reference sequence). In DNA form, the CDR3 reads TGTGCCAGCAGCTTAGCGCAACGGGAATCCAACTATGGCTACACCTTC. Protein: CASSLAQRESNYGYTF.

V gene TRBV11-3 combines with J gene TRBJ2-5; D possibly corresponds to TRBD2 (6 bases). Germline lookup yields CDR1 SGHNT and CDR2 YENEEA. Trimming removed 5 bases from V and 5 bases from J, with 12 bases in between. The CDR3 length is 13 residues. CDR3 bases: TGTGCCAGCAGCCACGGGGAGGTGGAGACCCAGTACTTC. This encodes CASSHGEVETQYF.

The V and J genes are TRBV9 and TRBJ2-5; 9 positions match TRBD1. The CDR3 sequence is 16 residues long. CDR1 is SGDLS, CDR2 YYNGEE, per germline. Trimming cost V 0 bases and J 5 bases; bases outside gene matches: 8. The CDR3 coding sequence is TGTGCCAGCAGCGTAGCCGGGACAGGGAATGTCGAGACCCAGTACTTC. As protein: CASSVAGTGNVETQYF.

The chain links TRBV24-1 to TRBJ2-1; D is possibly TRBD1 (5 bases). V lost 5 bases and J 5 bases, leaving 15 bases between the germline ends. Germline CDR1 KGHDR, CDR2 SFDVKD. CDR3 length equals 15 residues. Here the CDR3 reads CATSASRAPNNEQFF. The CDR3 nucleotides read TGTGCCACCAGTGCATCCAGGGCCCCTAACAATGAGCAGTTCTTC.

This clone has just a few counts. The rearrangement uses TRBV10-3 and TRBJ2-3; 10 nucleotides align to TRBD2. Germline CDR1 and CDR2: ENHRY and SYGVKD. V lost 7 bases to trimming and J lost 3 bases; unmatched junction nucleotides: 1. There are 13 residues in the CDR3. The CDR3 reads CAIKRGGTDTQYF. The CDR3 DNA is TGTGCCATCAAGCGGGGGGGGACAGATACGCAGTATTTT.

The chain combines TRBV7-8 with TRBJ1-1; perhaps TRBD1 as D (6 bases). The CDR3 extends over 14 amino acids. Per the germline V gene, CDR1 is SGHVS and CDR2 is FQNEAQ. Deletions cut 5 bases from V and 7 bases from J, with 17 bases between. The CDR3 region is CASSPSDSANEAFF. In DNA form, the CDR3 reads TGTGCCAGCAGCCCCTCGGACAGTGCGAATGAAGCTTTCTTT.

CDR3 DNA sequence: TGCGCCAGCAGTCCGCAACCGGGACAGGAGGAAGCTTTCTTT. It is translated as CASSPQPGQEEAFF. This chain uses TRBV5-1 with TRBJ1-1; 8 nucleotides line up with TRBD1. Germline V CDR1 and CDR2: SGHRS, YFSETQ. V lost 5 bases and J lost 8; bases outside the gene matches: 11. The CDR3 covers 14 residues.

The rearrangement uses TRBV5-1 and TRBJ2-1; weak D call: TRBD1 (6 bases). Germline CDR1 is SGHRS and CDR2 is YFSETQ. Trimming cost V 0 bases and J 3 bases, with 7 bases left between them. This CDR3 comprises 14 residues. The CDR3: CASSLGQVYNEQFF. The CDR3 bases are TGCGCCAGCAGCTTGGGACAGGTCTACAATGAGCAGTTCTTC.

J is TRBJ2-2 and V is TRBV7-8, with D possibly TRBD2 on 6 matching bases. Germline V gene sequence: CDR1 SGHVS, CDR2 FQNEAQ. The CDR3 extends over 14 amino acids. The V end lost 7 bases, the J end lost 6 bases, and 15 bases lay between the germline ends. The CDR3 nucleotides are TGTGCCAGCACCCCTTGGAGGGATGCCGGGGAGCTGTTTTTT. Amino acid sequence: CASTPWRDAGELFF.

The chain uses TRBV6-4 and TRBJ2-7, with D possibly matching TRBD1 (6 bases). The CDR3 contains 15 residues. Trimming took 6 bases from V and 0 from J, leaving 15 bases between them. Germline CDR1 is MRHNA and CDR2 is SNTAGT. The CDR3, as DNA: TGTGCCAGCAGGGACAGCGAGACTTACTCCTACGAGCAGTACTTC. Amino acids: CASRDSETYSYEQYF.

The chain couples TRBV7-9 to TRBJ1-2; D remains ambiguous. Germline V gene lookup returns CDR1 SEHNR and CDR2 FQNEAQ (reference sequence). The CDR3 is 14 residues long. With 5 bases removed from V and 1 base from J, the gap between germline ends came to 11 bases. CDR3 sequence reads: CASSPDGGNYGYTF. DNA of the CDR3: TGTGCCAGCAGCCCCGACGGAGGTAACTATGGCTACACCTTC.

The rearrangement links TRBV30 to TRBJ2-7, with D possibly TRBD1 on 6 matching bases. In germline, CDR1 is GTSNPN, CDR2 SVGIG (reference sequence). V lost 5 bases, J lost 2 bases, and 16 bases lay in between. The CDR3 spans 14 residues. As DNA, the CDR3 is TGTGCCTGGGACCGGGACACTATAACCTACGAGCAGTACTTC. Translation: CAWDRDTITYEQYF.

The rearrangement uses TRBV25-1 and TRBJ1-1; 8 bases are shared with TRBD1. V was clipped by 1 base and J by 1 base; unmatched bases: 5. Germline CDR1 reads MGHDK; CDR2 reads SYGVNS. The CDR3 extends over 16 amino acids. The CDR3 protein is CASSELVDRGNTEAFF. The CDR3 DNA reads as TGTGCCAGCAGTGAATTGGTCGACAGGGGGAACACTGAAGCTTTCTTT.

The V and J genes are TRBV18 and TRBJ2-5; 8 positions agree with TRBD1. The ends lost 2 bases at V and 3 bases at J; junction bases unmatched: 5. Germline V CDR1 and CDR2: KGHSH, LQKENI. CDR3 length equals 15 residues. The CDR3 region is CASSPWADREETQYF. The CDR3 DNA sequence: TGTGCCAGCTCACCATGGGCGGACAGGGAAGAGACCCAGTACTTC.

V usage is TRBV10-3 and J usage is TRBJ2-7; tentatively, D is TRBD2 (5 bases). Germline lookup yields CDR1 ENHRY and CDR2 SYGVKD. Trimming took off 5 bases at V and 1 base at J, with 12 bases between the two ends. The CDR3 runs 14 residues. The CDR3 protein is CAISPSGSSYEQYF. For the CDR3, the DNA is TGTGCCATCAGTCCTTCGGGGTCATCCTACGAGCAGTACTTC.

V usage is TRBV5-1 and J usage is TRBJ1-2; possible D gene TRBD1, 5 bases. The CDR3 is 14 amino acids. Germline lookup yields CDR1 SGHRS and CDR2 YFSETQ. With 0 bases removed from V and 8 bases from J, the gap between germline ends came to 14 bases. The chain's CDR3 is CASSLEPRDGGYTF. The CDR3 region has the DNA TGCGCCAGCAGCTTGGAGCCCAGGGATGGCGGCTACACCTTC. Complete variable domain (other parts from reference TRBV5-1 and TRBJ1-2): KAGVTQTPRYLIKTRGQQVTLSCSPISGHRSVSWYQQTPGQGLQFLFEYFSETQRNKGNFPGRFSGRQFSNSRSEMNVSTLELGDSALYLCASSLEPRDGGYTFGSGTRLTVV.

This clone showed up many times. J is TRBJ1-6 and V is TRBV5-1; no clear D. V lost 0 bases, J lost 0 bases, and 10 bases lay in between. Germline assignment: CDR1 SGHRS and CDR2 YFSETQ. CDR3 length: 17 amino acids. This chain's CDR3 is CASSLGTMSSYNSPLHF. For the CDR3, the DNA is TGCGCCAGCAGCTTGGGGACTATGAGCTCCTATAATTCACCCCTCCACTTT.

J is TRBJ1-2 and V is TRBV5-6, with TRBD1 matching 10 bases. The CDR3 sequence is 15 residues long. J lost 4 bases, V lost 4 bases, and 7 bases had no gene match. Germline CDR1 is SGHDT and CDR2 is YYEEEE. This CDR3 reads CASSPGTGVFYGYTF. CDR3 sequence (DNA): TGTGCCAGCAGCCCAGGGACAGGGGTTTTCTATGGCTACACCTTC.

The V call is TRBV29-1, the J call TRBJ2-1; TRBD1 might be the D (5 bases). V was cut by 8 bases and J by 6 bases, with 11 bases left in between. This CDR3 contains 11 residues. Germline values: CDR1 SQVTM, CDR2 ANQGSEA. The CDR3 DNA follows: TGCAGCCTTCCCCAGGGCAATGAGCAGTTCTTC. It translates to CSLPQGNEQFF.

About this clone: The same CDR3 is also encoded by other DNA sequences in this sample. The chain carries TRBV24-1 and TRBJ1-1; TRBD1 agrees at 8 bases. This CDR3 has 13 amino acids. Trimming removed 7 bases from V and 1 base from J; junction bases left unmatched: 1. Germline values: CDR1 KGHDR, CDR2 SFDVKD. Here the CDR3 reads CATRGTGNTEAFF. CDR3 sequence (DNA): TGTGCCACCAGAGGGACAGGGAACACTGAAGCTTTCTTT.